This entry is about one TCR beta chain. The antigen is undetermined. CDR3 length: 15 amino acids. The V gene's germline CDR1 is SGHRS and CDR2 YFSETQ. V shed 1 base and J shed 7 bases, with 15 bases lying between them. TCRdb reanalysed the 5' RACE reads using MiXCR and keeps one entry per CDR3 protein. The sample holds just under 350,000 distinct CDR3 sequences, approximately 15% seen once. This specimen comes from a study of CD8 T cells in ankylosing spondylitis. Study-wide findings and caveats: Characteristic of ankylosing spondylitis blood, it appeared, was a TCR beta motif comprising several highly homologous variants. A CD8+ phenotype characterized the disease-linked clones, which were relatively rare in peripheral blood.

Specimen: blood, either unsorted or a sorted T cell fraction (not recorded which). The chain carries TRBV5-1 and TRBJ1-5, with D hard to call. The sequence was obtained from a male donor with ankylosing spondylitis or in good health (not recorded which). The CDR3 DNA reads TGCGCCAGCAGCTTGAGCGGTGGTCTGCACCAGCCCCAGCATTTT. Translation gives CASSLSGGLHQPQHF.